One and the same sample provided the 24 T cell receptor beta chains below, sequenced in a study of monozygotic twins with inflammatory bowel disease. No DNA is given; TCRdb re-called the 5' RACE reads and lists each CDR3 protein once. Its clone listing holds some 130,000 distinct CDR3 sequences. The sample consisted of blood. Receptors were obtained from a human donor with ulcerative colitis or Crohn's disease, or a healthy co-twin of an affected twin (not recorded which).

This chain links TRBV30 with TRBJ2-7; lacking DNA, the TRBD2 call made by TCRdb goes unchecked. The CDR3 runs 12 residues. Looked up from germline, CDR1 is GTSNPN and CDR2 is SVGIG (reference sequence). CDR3: CAWKLPGTSGNF.

The chain links TRBV6-1 to TRBJ1-3. CDR1 and CDR2 from the germline V gene are MNHNS and SASEGT. The CDR3 covers 15 residues. CDR3 region: CASRPRRVSGNTIYF.

The chain carries TRBV27 and TRBJ1-2; lacking DNA, the TRBD1 call made by TCRdb goes unchecked. Germline-derived CDR1 and CDR2 are MNHEY and SMNVEV (reference sequence). The CDR3 spans 14 residues. This chain's CDR3 is CASSFSGDGFGYTF.

V gene TRBV20-1 combines with J gene TRBJ2-7. The CDR3 spans 15 residues. The germline V gene encodes CDR1 DFQATT and CDR2 SNEGSKA (reference sequence). The CDR3 reads CSASLLSRGSYEQYF.

CDR3 residues: CSVVTGVSDGYTF. The chain carries TRBV29-1 and TRBJ1-2; TCRdb selects TRBD1, and the lack of DNA leaves this call unchecked. The CDR3 length is 13 residues. Germline CDR1 SQVTM, CDR2 ANQGSEA. The full variable domain, with the rest looked up from reference TRBV29-1 and TRBJ1-2, is SAVISQKPSRDICQRGTSLTIQCQVDSQVTMMFWYRQQPGQSLTLIATANQGSEATYESGFVIDKFPISRPNLTFSTLTVSNMSPEDSSIYLCSVVTGVSDGYTFGSGTRLTVV.

The chain links TRBV5-1 to TRBJ2-3; checking the TCRdb D call of TRBD2 is not possible without DNA. The CDR3 consists of 15 residues. Per the germline V gene, CDR1 is SGHRS and CDR2 is YFSETQ. The CDR3 sequence: CASSYLAGGRDTQYF.

The V and J genes are TRBV20-1 and TRBJ2-5; the D gene TCRdb calls, TRBD2, cannot be checked with no DNA. CDR1 is DFQATT, CDR2 SNEGSKA, per germline (reference sequence). CDR3 length equals 14 residues. This CDR3 reads CSARVRELMETQYF.

The chain is built from TRBV20-1 and TRBJ2-5; without DNA, the TCRdb call of TRBD1 cannot be checked. In germline, CDR1 is DFQATT, CDR2 SNEGSKA (reference sequence). This CDR3 region has 16 residues. The CDR3 loop reads CSARDFRTGVGETQYF.

The rearrangement uses TRBV4-1 and TRBJ2-3. The CDR3 sequence is 11 residues long. Per germline, CDR1 MGHRA and CDR2 YSYEKL. CDR3 in amino acids: CASSQRDTQYF.

The chain couples TRBV6-5 to TRBJ2-1. The CDR3 spans 14 residues. Germline V gene lookup returns CDR1 MNHEY and CDR2 SVGAGI. The CDR3 loop is CASNFRRSYNEQFF.

The rearrangement links TRBV20-1 to TRBJ1-5; with no DNA, the TCRdb D assignment of TRBD1 cannot be verified. Germline V gene lookup returns CDR1 DFQATT and CDR2 SNEGSKA (reference sequence). The CDR3 contains 15 residues. The CDR3 sequence: CSALRQGVMNQPQHF.

The chain couples TRBV20-1 to TRBJ2-1; TCRdb's D gene call, TRBD1, goes unchecked for lack of DNA. The germline CDR1 and CDR2 sequences are DFQATT and SNEGSKA (reference sequence). The CDR3 is 18 amino acids. Here the CDR3 reads CSARNGDVGRGHYNEQFF.

The V and J genes are TRBV20-1 and TRBJ1-6; TCRdb reports TRBD1, a call that lacks DNA to check it against. The CDR3 covers 16 residues. Germline lookup yields CDR1 DFQATT and CDR2 SNEGSKA (reference sequence). CDR3 in amino acids: CSARDRTPILNSPLHF.

The rearrangement links TRBV28 to TRBJ1-5. CDR1 MDHEN and CDR2 SYDVKM come from the germline V gene. CDR3 size: 15 residues. The CDR3 loop reads CASSPPRGSGQPQHF.

This sequence joins TRBV5-1 and TRBJ2-2. Germline CDR1 reads SGHRS; CDR2 reads YFSETQ. The CDR3 loop spans 15 amino acids. CDR3 region: CASTVDRAITGELFF. Full variable domain (outside the CDR3, taken from reference TRBV5-1 and TRBJ2-2): KAGVTQTPRYLIKTRGQQVTLSCSPISGHRSVSWYQQTPGQGLQFLFEYFSETQRNKGNFPGRFSGRQFSNSRSEMNVSTLELGDSALYLCASTVDRAITGELFFGEGSRLTVL.

The chain couples TRBV5-4 to TRBJ1-2; TCRdb lists TRBD1, though no DNA is available to test this call. The CDR3 totals 13 residues. CDR1 is SGHNT and CDR2 is YYREEE in the germline V gene (reference sequence). This CDR3 is CASSSGQVYGYTF.

The chain has TRBV7-6 and TRBJ1-1; lacking DNA, the TRBD1 call made by TCRdb goes unchecked. The CDR3 totals 15 residues. Germline CDR1 and CDR2: SGHVS and FNYEAQ. CDR3 region: CASSGGTGMNTEAFF.

This rearrangement joins TRBV7-2 to TRBJ2-1. The CDR3 sequence is 13 residues long. CDR1 and CDR2 (germline): SGHTA, FQGNSA. CDR3 sequence: CASSLDNYNEQFF.

The CDR3 spells CATSDVSDEPQHF. The chain uses TRBV24-1 and TRBJ1-5. CDR1 is KGHDR, CDR2 SFDVKD, per germline. CDR3 length: 13 residues.

J is TRBJ2-3 and V is TRBV27; TCRdb's D gene call, TRBD2, goes unchecked for lack of DNA. There are 16 residues in the CDR3. Germline CDR1 reads MNHEY; CDR2 reads SMNVEV (reference sequence). CDR3 sequence reads: CASSHIAGGGTDTQYF.

The rearrangement links TRBV5-1 to TRBJ2-7. The germline V gene has CDR1 SGHRS and CDR2 YFSETQ. The CDR3 sequence is 12 residues long. Here the CDR3 reads CASRQASYEQYF. Supplemented by reference TRBV5-1 and TRBJ2-7, the full variable domain reads KAGVTQTPRYLIKTRGQQVTLSCSPISGHRSVSWYQQTPGQGLQFLFEYFSETQRNKGNFPGRFSGRQFSNSRSEMNVSTLELGDSALYLCASRQASYEQYFGPGTRLTVT.

CDR3 residues: CASSLLQGRMFF. The chain joins TRBV11-2 to TRBJ2-1; without DNA, the TCRdb call of TRBD1 cannot be checked. CDR1 and CDR2 from the germline V gene are SGHAT and FQNNGV. The CDR3 consists of 12 residues.

This sequence joins TRBV6-1 and TRBJ2-1; the D call of TRBD2 rests on TCRdb alone, since no DNA is present to check it. Germline V gene data show CDR1 as MNHNS and CDR2 as SASEGT. This CDR3 has 15 residues. Here the CDR3 reads CVSRKRLAGIDEQFF.

The rearrangement links TRBV6-5 to TRBJ1-5; there is no DNA to check the TCRdb D call of TRBD1. Germline V gene sequence: CDR1 MNHEY, CDR2 SVGAGI. CDR3 length: 13 residues. The CDR3: CASTRGINQPQHF.